This is a list of T cell receptor beta chains from one sample in a study of blood T cell repertoires in COVID-19. Sequencing used immunoSEQ multiplex PCR; TCRdb keeps in-frame clones, though not all of them. The sample records approximately 240,000 clones, around 90% being singletons. Sequenced: PBMCs or T cells enriched from blood (not recorded which). These receptor sequences come from a woman aged 25 to 39 with acute COVID-19. Both conserved end residues are part of each CDR3. Each record gives: V gene, CDR3 protein.

>TRBV10-1
CATPGTSGSSYNEQFF
>TRBV18
CASSPPAGANVLTF
>TRBV14
CASSQEGPGHTQYF
>TRBV28
CASSFNRGGGFYEQYF
>TRBV4-1
CASSQSEDRPGTEAFF
>TRBV9
CASSAGQTTDTQYF
>TRBV3-1/TRBV3-2
CASSGQGRDTEAFF
>TRBV9
CASSEQTSGTGELFF
>TRBV19
CASSRLPGTATHSPLHF
>TRBV6-5
CASSWDRAGNSPLHF
>TRBV24-1
CATSKGGTYEQYF
>TRBV7-6
CASSKIAGGELFF
>TRBV28
CASSSGTEETQYF
>TRBV11-1
CASSPQTKNTEAFF
>TRBV5-4
CASIPKPGLAGDNEQFF
>TRBV9
CASSEERDTDTQYF
>TRBV2
CASRSDATSNYGYTF
>TRBV28
CASSTMGGVTGELFF
>TRBV28
CASSRQGRLGDQGYTF
>TRBV9
CASSVVPTGLLDYGYTF
>TRBV15
CATSRAGARGEKLFF
>TRBV9
CASSAETSGVADTQYF
>TRBV12-3/TRBV12-4
CASRIYGAETQYF
>TRBV19
CASMGTSGLNEQFF
>TRBV5-1
CASSPGHRVSYEQYF
>TRBV7-3
CASSPGLFGDTQYF
>TRBV4-1
CASSRLTGGTYNEQFF
>TRBV12-3/TRBV12-4
CASSPYGEAFF
>TRBV4-1
CASSQDQSAAVIQYF
>TRBV27
CASKQGFGLPWFF
>TRBV7-9
CASSSLRAGLENEQFF
>TRBV4-2
CASSQDQPPGLLNEQFF
>TRBV10-3
CAISDLLAGDPYEQYF
>TRBV3-1/TRBV3-2
CASSPRLLRTGQEKLFF
>TRBV28
CASSPLTGSDTEAFF
>TRBV6-1
CASSEERGNEQFF
>TRBV28
CASSLVQGAVDTQYF
>TRBV9
CASSVEGAGGPAYEQYF
>TRBV7-2
CASSLDEAGARETQYF
>TRBV5-5
CASSTAGLATDTQYF
>TRBV28
CASSLDSSGTEAFF
>TRBV7-8
CASSLATVAATIYF
>TRBV7-3
CASSPAGGGTGELFF
>TRBV2
CASNPGSGVETQYF
>TRBV2
CASRLDSDLYGYTF
>TRBV11-2
CASSFERTSGRSYEQYF